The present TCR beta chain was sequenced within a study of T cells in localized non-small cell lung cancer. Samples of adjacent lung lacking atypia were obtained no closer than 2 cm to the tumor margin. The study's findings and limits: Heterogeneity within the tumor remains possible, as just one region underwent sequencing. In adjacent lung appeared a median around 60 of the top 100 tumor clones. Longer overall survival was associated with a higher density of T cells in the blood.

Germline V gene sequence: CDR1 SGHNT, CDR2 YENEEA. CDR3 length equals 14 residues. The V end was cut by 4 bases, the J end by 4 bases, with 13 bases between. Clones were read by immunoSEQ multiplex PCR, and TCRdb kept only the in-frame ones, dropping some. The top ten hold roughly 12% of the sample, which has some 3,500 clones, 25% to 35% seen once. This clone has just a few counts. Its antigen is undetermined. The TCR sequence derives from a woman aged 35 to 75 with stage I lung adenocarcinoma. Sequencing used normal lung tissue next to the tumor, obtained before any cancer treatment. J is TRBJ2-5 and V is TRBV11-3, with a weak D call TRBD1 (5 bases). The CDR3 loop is CASSWGQMGETQYF. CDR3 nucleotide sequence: TGTGCCAGCAGCTGGGGCCAAATGGGAGAGACCCAGTACTTC.